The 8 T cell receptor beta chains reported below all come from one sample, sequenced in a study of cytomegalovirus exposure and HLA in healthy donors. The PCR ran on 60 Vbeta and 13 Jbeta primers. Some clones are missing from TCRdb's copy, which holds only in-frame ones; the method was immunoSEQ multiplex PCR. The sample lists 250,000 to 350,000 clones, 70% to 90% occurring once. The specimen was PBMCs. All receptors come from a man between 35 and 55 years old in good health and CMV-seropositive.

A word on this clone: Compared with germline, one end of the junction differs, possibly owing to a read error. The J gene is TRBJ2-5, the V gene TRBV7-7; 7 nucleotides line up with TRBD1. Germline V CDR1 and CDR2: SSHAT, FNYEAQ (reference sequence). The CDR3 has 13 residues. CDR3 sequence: CASSTRQGETQYF. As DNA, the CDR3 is TGTGCTAGCAGCACCCGACAGGGCGAGACCCAGTACTTC.

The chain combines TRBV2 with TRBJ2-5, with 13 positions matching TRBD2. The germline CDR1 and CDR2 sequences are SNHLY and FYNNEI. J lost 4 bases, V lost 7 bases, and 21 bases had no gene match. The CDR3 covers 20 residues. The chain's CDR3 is CASTGRRGGTSGTGGETQYF. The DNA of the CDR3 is TGTGCCAGCACCGGAAGGAGGGGGGGGACTAGCGGGACAGGCGGAGAGACCCAGTACTTC.

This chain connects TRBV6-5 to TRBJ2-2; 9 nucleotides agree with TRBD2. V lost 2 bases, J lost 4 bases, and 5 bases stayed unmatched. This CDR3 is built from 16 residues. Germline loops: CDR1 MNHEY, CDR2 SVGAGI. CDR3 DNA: TGTGCCAGCAGTTACCTAGCGGGACCCAGCACCGGGGAGCTGTTTTTT. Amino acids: CASSYLAGPSTGELFF.

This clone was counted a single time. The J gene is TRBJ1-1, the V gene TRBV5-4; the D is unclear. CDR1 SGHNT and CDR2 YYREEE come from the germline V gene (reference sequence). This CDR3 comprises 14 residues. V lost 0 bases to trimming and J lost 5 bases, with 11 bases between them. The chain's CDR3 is CASSLANQETEAFF. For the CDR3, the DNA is TGTGCCAGCAGCTTGGCCAACCAAGAGACTGAAGCTTTCTTT.

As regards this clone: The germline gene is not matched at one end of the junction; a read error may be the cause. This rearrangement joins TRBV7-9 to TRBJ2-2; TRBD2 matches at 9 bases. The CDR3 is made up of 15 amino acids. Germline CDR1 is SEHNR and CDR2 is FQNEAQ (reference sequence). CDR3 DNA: TGTTCCAGCAGCTCCGGGACTAGCCACGCCGGGGAGCTGTTTTTT. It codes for CSSSSGTSHAGELFF.

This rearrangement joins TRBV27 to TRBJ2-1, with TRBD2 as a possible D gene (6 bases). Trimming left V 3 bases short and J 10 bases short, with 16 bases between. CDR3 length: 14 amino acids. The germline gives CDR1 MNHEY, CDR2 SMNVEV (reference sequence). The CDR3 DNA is TGTGCCAGCAGTTTGCGGGACTTCGGAAACGAGCAGTTCTTC. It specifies CASSLRDFGNEQFF.

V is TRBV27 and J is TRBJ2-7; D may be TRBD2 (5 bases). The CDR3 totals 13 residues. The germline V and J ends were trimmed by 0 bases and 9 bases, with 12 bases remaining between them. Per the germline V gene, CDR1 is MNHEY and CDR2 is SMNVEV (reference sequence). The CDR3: CASSLSGPSGQYF. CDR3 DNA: TGTGCCAGCAGTTTATCGGGCCCGAGCGGGCAGTACTTC.

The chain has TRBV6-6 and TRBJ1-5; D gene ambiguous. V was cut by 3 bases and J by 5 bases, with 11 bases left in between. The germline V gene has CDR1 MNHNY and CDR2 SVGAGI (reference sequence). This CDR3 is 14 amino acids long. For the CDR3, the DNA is TGTGCCAGCAGTTATAGAGAGGATCATCAGCCCCAGCATTTT. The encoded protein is CASSYREDHQPQHF.